The present T cell receptor beta chain was sequenced within a study of OX40 agonist ivuxolimab in advanced cancers. The germline V gene encodes CDR1 MNHEY and CDR2 SVGAGI. The CDR3 contains 13 residues. With V trimmed by 5 bases and J by 3 bases, 4 bases remained unmatched. Measured with immunoSEQ multiplex PCR; TCRdb has only the in-frame clones, and not every one. This sample has tens of thousands of clones; roughly 88% occur once, and the top ten carry around 4.3%. Patients were ruled out by autoimmune disease history or systemic immunosuppression. This clonotype originated in an adult with an advanced solid tumor such as melanoma, head and neck, liver or kidney cancer. This rearrangement joins TRBV6-5 to TRBJ2-7, with 7 bases aligning to TRBD1. The starting material was CD4+ or CD8+ T cells sorted from blood, obtained in a trial of the OX40 agonist ivuxolimab. As DNA, the CDR3 is TGTGCCAGCAGTCGACAGGGTAGCTACGAGCAGTACTTC. Residues: CASSRQGSYEQYF.